The present T cell receptor (beta chain) was sequenced within a study of blood T cell repertoires in COVID-19. Study-wide context: Sites across the United States, Italy and Spain contributed samples from acute and convalescent COVID-19. T cells, B-cell-depleted T cells, or PBMCs supplied cDNA or gDNA.

Per the authors' pipeline: For nucleated cells, counts were estimated from reference gene primer amplification. Generated by immunoSEQ multiplex PCR, the TCRdb table keeps only in-frame clones and is missing some. Clonal size and the V and J genes are those of that table, whereas D and trimming came from the DNA. The sample holds approximately 280,000 clones, roughly 86% seen once. Trimming cost V 4 bases and J 4 bases, with 10 bases left between them. Per the germline V gene, CDR1 is KGHSH and CDR2 is LQKENI. The CDR3 runs 13 residues. The clonotype comes from a woman between 25 and 40 years old who had recovered from COVID-19. The chain combines TRBV18 with TRBJ1-1, with D perhaps matching TRBD1 (5 bases). Sequenced input: peripheral blood. The CDR3 nucleotides are TGTGCCAGCTCACTAGAGACAGCCACTGAAGCTTTCTTT. This codes for CASSLETATEAFF.